This TCR beta chain was recorded in a study of shared clonotypes between healthy human individuals. At the level of the study: There were three CD4 naive, three CD4 memory, two CD8 naive and one CD8 memory plates per donor.

Sequencing was performed with immunoSEQ multiplex PCR; in TCRdb, only in-frame clones are kept and a portion is missing. The sample yields about 1.1 million clones, 60% to 85% seen once. CDR3 length: 15 residues. V shed 3 bases and J 6 bases; nucleotides not matched to a gene: 4. Germline lookup yields CDR1 KGHSH and CDR2 LQKENI. The study's findings and limits: Estimated richness values were generally larger in naive subsets than in memory subsets.

In regard to this clone: Its antigen is not known.

Caucasian adults living in Nashville, Tennessee, provided all samples. The investigators split CD4+ cells into a CD45RA+ naive subset and a CD45RA-negative memory subset. The clonotype originates from a man younger than 30 in good health. Some clones in this sample may be carry-over from other donors' samples. Sequencing input: memory CD4+ T cells from PBMCs. Stated subset: CD45RA-negative fraction. The chain is built from TRBV18 and TRBJ2-4; 11 positions agree with TRBD1. CDR3 bases: TGTGCCAGCTCACCGGACAGGGGGCGCGGAAACATTCAGTACTTC. Its protein product is CASSPDRGRGNIQYF.